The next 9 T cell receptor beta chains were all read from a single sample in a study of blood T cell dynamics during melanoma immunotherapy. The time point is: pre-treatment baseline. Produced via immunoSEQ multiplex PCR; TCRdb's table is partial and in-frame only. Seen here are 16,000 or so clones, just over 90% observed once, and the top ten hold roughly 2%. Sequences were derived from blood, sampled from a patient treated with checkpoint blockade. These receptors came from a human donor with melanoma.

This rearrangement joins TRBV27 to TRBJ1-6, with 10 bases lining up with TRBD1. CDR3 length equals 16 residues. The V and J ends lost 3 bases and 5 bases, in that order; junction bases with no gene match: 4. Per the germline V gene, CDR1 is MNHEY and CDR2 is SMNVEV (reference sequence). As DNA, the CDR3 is TGTGCCAGCAGTTTTTGGACAGGGGGAAATAATTCACCCCTCCACTTT. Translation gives CASSFWTGGNNSPLHF.

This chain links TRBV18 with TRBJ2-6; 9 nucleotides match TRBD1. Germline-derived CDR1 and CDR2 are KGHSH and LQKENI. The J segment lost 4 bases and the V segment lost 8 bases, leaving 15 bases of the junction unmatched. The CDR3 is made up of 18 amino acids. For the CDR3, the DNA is TGTGCCAGCCGCCTAGGGACAGGGACGCGGAGGGGGGCCAACGTCCTGACTTTC. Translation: CASRLGTGTRRGANVLTF.

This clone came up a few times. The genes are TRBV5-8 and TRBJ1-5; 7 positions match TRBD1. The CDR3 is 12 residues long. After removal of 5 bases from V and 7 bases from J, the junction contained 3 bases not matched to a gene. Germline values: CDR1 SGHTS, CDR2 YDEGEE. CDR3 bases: TGTGCCAGCAGTTCCAGGGGGCAGCCCCAGCATTTT. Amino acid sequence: CASSSRGQPQHF.

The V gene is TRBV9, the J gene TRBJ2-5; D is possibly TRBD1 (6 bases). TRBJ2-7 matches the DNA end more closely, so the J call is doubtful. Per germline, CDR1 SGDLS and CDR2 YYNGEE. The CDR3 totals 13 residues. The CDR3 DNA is TGTGCCAGCAGCCCCAGGGGATGGGCCGAGCAGTACTTC. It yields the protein CASSPRGWAEQYF.

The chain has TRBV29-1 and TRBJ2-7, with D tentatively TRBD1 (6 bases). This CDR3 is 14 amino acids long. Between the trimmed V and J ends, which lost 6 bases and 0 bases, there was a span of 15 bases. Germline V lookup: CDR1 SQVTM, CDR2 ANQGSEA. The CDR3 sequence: CSVGFGGGSYEQYF. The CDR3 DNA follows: TGCAGCGTGGGGTTTGGGGGCGGCTCCTACGAGCAGTACTTC.

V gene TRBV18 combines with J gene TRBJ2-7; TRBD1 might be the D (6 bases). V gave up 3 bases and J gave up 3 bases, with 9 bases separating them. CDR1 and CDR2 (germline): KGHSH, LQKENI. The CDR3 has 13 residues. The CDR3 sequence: CASSPRDNYEQYF. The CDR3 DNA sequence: TGTGCCAGCTCACCGAGGGACAACTACGAGCAGTACTTC. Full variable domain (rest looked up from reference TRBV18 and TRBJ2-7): NAGVMQNPRHLVRRRGQEARLRCSPMKGHSHVYWYRQLPEEGLKFMVYLQKENIIDESGMPKERFSAEFPKEGPSILRIQQVVRGDSAAYFCASSPRDNYEQYFGPGTRLTVT.

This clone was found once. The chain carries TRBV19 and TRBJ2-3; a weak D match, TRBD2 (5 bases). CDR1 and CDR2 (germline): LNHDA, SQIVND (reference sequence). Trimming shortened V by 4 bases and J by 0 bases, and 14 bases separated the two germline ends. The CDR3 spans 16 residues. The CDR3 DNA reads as TGTGCCAGTAGTACGTCCGGGGTTTCTAGCACAGATACGCAGTATTTT. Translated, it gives CASSTSGVSSTDTQYF.

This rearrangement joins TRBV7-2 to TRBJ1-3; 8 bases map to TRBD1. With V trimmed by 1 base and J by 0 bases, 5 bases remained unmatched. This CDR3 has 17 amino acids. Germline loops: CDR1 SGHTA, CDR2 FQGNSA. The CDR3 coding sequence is TGTGCCAGCAGCTTAGACTCCGGACAGGGCTCTGGAAACACCATATATTTT. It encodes CASSLDSGQGSGNTIYF.

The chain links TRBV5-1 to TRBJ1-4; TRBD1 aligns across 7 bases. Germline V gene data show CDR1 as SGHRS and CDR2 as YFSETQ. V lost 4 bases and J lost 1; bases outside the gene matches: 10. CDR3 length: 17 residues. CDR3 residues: CASSPGGQILTNEKLFF. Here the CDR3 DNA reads TGCGCCAGCAGCCCTGGGGGACAGATTTTAACTAATGAAAAACTGTTTTTT.